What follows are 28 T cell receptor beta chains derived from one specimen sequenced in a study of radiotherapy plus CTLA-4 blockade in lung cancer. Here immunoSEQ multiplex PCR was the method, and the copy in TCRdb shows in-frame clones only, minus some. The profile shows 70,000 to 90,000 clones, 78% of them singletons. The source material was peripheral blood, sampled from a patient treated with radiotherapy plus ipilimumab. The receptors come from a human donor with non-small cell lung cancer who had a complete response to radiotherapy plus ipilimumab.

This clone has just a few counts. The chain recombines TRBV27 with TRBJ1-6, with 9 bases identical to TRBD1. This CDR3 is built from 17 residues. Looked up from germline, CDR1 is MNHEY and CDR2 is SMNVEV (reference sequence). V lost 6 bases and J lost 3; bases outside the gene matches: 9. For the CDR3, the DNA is TGTGCCAGCAGCCAGTTCGGACAGGGGATCTATAATTCACCCCTCCACTTT. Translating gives CASSQFGQGIYNSPLHF.

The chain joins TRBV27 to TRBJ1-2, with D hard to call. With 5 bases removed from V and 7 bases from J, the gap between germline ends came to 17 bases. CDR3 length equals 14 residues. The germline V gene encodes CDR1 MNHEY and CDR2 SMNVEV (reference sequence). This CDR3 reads CASSPISYVGGYTF. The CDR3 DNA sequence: TGTGCCAGCAGTCCTATTTCATATGTAGGTGGCTACACCTTC.

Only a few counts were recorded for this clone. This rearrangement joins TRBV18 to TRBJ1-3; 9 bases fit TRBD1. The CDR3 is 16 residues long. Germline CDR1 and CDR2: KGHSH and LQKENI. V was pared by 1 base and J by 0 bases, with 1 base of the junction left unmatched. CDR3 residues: CASSPQDRGSGNTIYF. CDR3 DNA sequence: TGTGCCAGCTCACCACAGGACAGGGGCTCTGGAAACACCATATATTTT.

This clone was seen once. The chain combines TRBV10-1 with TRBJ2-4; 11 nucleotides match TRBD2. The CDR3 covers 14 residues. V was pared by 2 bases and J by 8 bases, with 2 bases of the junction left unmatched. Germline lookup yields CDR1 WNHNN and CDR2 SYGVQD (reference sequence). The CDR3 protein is CASSETSGSDIQYF. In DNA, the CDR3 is TGCGCCAGCAGTGAGACTAGCGGGAGTGACATTCAGTACTTC.

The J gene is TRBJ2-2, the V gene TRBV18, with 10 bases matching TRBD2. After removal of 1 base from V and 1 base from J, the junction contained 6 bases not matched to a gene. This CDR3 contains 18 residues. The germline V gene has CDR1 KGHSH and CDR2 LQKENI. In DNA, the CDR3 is TGTGCCAGCTCACCACGAACTAGCGGGGTTCTGAACACCGGGGAGCTGTTTTTT. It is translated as CASSPRTSGVLNTGELFF.

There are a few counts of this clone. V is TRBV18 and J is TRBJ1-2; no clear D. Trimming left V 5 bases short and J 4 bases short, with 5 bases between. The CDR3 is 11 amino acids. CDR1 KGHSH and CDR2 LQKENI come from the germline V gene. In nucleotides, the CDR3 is TGTGCCAGCTCAGACGGCTATGGCTACACCTTC. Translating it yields CASSDGYGYTF.

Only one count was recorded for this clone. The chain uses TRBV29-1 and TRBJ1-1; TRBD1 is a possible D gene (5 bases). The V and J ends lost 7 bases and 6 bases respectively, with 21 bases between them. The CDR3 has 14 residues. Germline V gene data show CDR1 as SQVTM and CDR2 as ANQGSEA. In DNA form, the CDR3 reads TGCAGCGGGGAGGGGCGGGGTCCGGGACCTGAAGCTTTCTTT. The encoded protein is CSGEGRGPGPEAFF.

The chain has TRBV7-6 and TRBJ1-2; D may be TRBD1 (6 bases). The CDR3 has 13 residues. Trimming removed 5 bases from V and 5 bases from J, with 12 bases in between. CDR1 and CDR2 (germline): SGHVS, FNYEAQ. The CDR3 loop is CASSDRGGYGYTF. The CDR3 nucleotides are TGTGCCAGCAGCGATAGGGGGGGTTATGGCTACACCTTC.

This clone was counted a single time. CDR3 residues: CASSLKGLGHEQYV. The DNA of the CDR3 is TGTGCCAGCAGCCTGAAAGGCCTCGGGCACGAGCAGTACGTC. The chain uses TRBV6-5 and TRBJ2-7; no reliable D call. Deletions cut 6 bases from V and 5 bases from J, with 17 bases between. CDR3 length: 14 amino acids. Germline CDR1 is MNHEY and CDR2 is SVGAGI.

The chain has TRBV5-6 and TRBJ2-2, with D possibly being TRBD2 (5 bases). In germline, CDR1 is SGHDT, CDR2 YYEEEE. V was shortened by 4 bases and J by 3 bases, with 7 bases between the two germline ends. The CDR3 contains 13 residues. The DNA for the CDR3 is TGTGCCAGCAGCCTGGGAGACACCGGGGAGCTGTTTTTT. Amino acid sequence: CASSLGDTGELFF.

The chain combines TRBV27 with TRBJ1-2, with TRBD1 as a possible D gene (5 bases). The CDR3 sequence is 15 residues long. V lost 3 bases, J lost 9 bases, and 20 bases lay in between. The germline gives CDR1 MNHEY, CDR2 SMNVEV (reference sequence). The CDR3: CASSFSGGNTVRYTF. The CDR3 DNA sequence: TGTGCCAGCAGTTTCTCGGGGGGAAACACTGTACGCTACACCTTC.

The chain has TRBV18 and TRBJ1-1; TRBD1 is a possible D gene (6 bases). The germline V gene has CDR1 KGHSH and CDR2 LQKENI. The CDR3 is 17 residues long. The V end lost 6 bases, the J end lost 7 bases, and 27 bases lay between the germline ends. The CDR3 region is CASSPLRAGDWSGEAFF. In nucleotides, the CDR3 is TGTGCCAGCTCCCCTCTTCGGGCAGGGGATTGGTCCGGTGAAGCTTTCTTT.

The CDR3 bases are TGTGCCAGTACCTCCCTTCCCTTTGGGCCCGGGGAGCTGTTTTTT. Its translation is CASTSLPFGPGELFF. J is TRBJ2-2 and V is TRBV19; D is unclear. Germline lookup yields CDR1 LNHDA and CDR2 SQIVND (reference sequence). Trimming took off 7 bases at V and 6 bases at J, with 18 bases between the two ends. The CDR3 contains 15 residues.

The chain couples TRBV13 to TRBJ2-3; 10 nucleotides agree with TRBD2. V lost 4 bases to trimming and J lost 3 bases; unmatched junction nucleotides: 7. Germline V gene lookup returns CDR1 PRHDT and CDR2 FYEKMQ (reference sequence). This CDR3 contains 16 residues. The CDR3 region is CASSYSSGSRTDTQYF. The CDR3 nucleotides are TGTGCCAGCAGCTACTCTAGCGGGAGTAGAACAGATACGCAGTATTTT.

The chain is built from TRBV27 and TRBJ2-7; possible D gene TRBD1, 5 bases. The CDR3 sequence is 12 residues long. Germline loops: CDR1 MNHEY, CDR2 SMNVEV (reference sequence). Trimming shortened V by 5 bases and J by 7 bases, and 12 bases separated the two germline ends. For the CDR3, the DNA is TGTGCCAGCAGTCAGGGTCCGGATGAGCAGTACTTC. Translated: CASSQGPDEQYF.

The CDR3 bases are TGTGCCAGCAGCGTAGTAGTGAACACCGGGGAGCTGTTTTTT. Translating gives CASSVVVNTGELFF. This chain uses TRBV9 with TRBJ2-2, with D unclear. V lost 0 bases, J lost 1 base, and 4 bases lay in between. The CDR3 spans 14 residues. The V gene's germline CDR1 is SGDLS and CDR2 YYNGEE.

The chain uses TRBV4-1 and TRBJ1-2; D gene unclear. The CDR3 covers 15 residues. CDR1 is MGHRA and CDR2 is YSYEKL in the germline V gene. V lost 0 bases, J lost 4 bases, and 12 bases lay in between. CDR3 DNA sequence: TGCGCCAGCAGCCAAGATCGGGCAGCAGTCTATGGCTACACCTTC. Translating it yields CASSQDRAAVYGYTF.

CDR3 in amino acids: CASRAMSEAFF. In nucleotides, the CDR3 is TGTGCCAGCAGGGCGATGTCTGAAGCTTTCTTT. This chain uses TRBV27 with TRBJ1-1; D unclear. Per the germline V gene, CDR1 is MNHEY and CDR2 is SMNVEV (reference sequence). This CDR3 region has 11 residues. Trimming removed 6 bases at V and 6 bases at J, with 8 bases between.

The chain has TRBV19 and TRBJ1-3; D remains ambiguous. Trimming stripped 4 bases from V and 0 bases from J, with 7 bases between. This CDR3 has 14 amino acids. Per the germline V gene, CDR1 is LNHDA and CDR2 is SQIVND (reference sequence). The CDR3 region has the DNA TGTGCCAGTAGTACGGATTTCTCTGGAAACACCATATATTTT. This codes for CASSTDFSGNTIYF.

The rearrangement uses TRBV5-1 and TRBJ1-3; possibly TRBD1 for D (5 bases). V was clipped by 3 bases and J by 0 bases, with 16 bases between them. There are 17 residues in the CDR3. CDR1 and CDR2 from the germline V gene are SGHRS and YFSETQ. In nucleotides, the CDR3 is TGCGCCAGCAGCTCGAGGGGCACTAGAAGCTCTGGAAACACCATATATTTT. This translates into CASSSRGTRSSGNTIYF.

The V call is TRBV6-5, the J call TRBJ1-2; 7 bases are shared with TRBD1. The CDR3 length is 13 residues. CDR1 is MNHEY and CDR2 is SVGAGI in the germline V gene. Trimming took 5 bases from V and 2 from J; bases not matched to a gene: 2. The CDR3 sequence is CASSRTGNYGYTF. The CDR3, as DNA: TGTGCCAGCAGTCGGACAGGAAACTATGGCTACACCTTC.

The CDR3 nucleotides are TGTGCCAGCAGTTTACTGGGGGAAGCTGGAAACACCATATATTTT. This translates into CASSLLGEAGNTIYF. The V gene is TRBV27, the J gene TRBJ1-3; D might be TRBD1 (5 bases). The CDR3 consists of 15 residues. The V end was cut by 2 bases, the J end by 2 bases, with 10 bases between. Germline CDR1 and CDR2: MNHEY and SMNVEV (reference sequence).

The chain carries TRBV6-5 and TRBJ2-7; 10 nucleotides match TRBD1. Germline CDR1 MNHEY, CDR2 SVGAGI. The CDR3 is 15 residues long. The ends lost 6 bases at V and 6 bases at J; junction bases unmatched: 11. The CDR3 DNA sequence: TGTGCCAGCAGCCCCCCGACAGGGGGCGCGGGCGAGCAGTACTTC. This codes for CASSPPTGGAGEQYF.

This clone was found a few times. For the CDR3, the DNA is TGTGCCAGCAGTTACAAGGGACTAGTCTACAATGAGCAGTTCTTC. This codes for CASSYKGLVYNEQFF. The rearrangement joins TRBV6-5 to TRBJ2-1; 8 nucleotides align to TRBD2. CDR1 and CDR2 from the germline V gene are MNHEY and SVGAGI. V shed 2 bases, J shed 3 bases, and the junction held 3 bases outside the gene matches. The CDR3 extends over 15 amino acids.

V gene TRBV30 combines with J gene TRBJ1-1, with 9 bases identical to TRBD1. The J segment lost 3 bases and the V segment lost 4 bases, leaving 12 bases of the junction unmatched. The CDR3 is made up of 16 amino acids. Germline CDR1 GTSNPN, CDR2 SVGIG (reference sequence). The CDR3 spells CAWKKGQGSWYTEAFF. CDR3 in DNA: TGTGCCTGGAAGAAGGGACAGGGATCGTGGTACACTGAAGCTTTCTTT. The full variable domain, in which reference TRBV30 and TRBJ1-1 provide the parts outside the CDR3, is SQTIHQWPATLVQPVGSPLSLECTVEGTSNPNLYWYRQAAGRGLQLLFYSVGIGQISSEVPQNLSASRPQDRQFILSSKKLLLSDSGFYLCAWKKGQGSWYTEAFFGQGTRLTVV.

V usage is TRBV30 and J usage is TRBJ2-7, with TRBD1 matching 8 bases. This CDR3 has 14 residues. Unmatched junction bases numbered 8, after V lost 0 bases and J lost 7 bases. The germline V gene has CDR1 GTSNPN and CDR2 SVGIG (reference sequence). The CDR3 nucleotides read TGTGCCTGGAGTGTAGGGACAGGTCTGGTAGAGCAGTACTTC. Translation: CAWSVGTGLVEQYF.

CDR3 nucleotides: TGTGCCAGCAGTCGGGACATGGGGGAAAAACTGTTTTTT. This gives the protein CASSRDMGEKLFF. This chain links TRBV6-5 with TRBJ1-4; possibly TRBD1 for D (6 bases). Looked up from germline, CDR1 is MNHEY and CDR2 is SVGAGI. The CDR3 length is 13 residues. Between the trimmed V and J ends, which lost 5 bases and 8 bases, there was a span of 12 bases.

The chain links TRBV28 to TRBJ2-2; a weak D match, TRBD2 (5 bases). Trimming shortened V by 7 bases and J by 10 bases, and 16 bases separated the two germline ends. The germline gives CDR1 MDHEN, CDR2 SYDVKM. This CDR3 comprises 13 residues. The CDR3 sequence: CASKRPAYEELFF. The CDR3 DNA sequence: TGTGCCAGCAAGCGGCCAGCCTATGAGGAGCTGTTTTTT.